The 27 T cell receptor beta chains below all came from one sample that was sequenced in a study of neurological immune-mediated disorders. TCRdb reprocessed the 5' RACE reads with MiXCR, giving one entry per CDR3 protein. Here the sample spans 50,000 to 80,000 distinct CDR3 sequences, about 3.4% being singletons. The sample consisted of PBMCs. These receptors were taken from a man in his forties with multiple sclerosis.

Many counts were recorded for this clonotype. The rearrangement joins TRBV18 to TRBJ1-6; possibly TRBD1 for D (5 bases). Germline V CDR1 and CDR2: KGHSH, LQKENI. This CDR3 contains 14 residues. Trimming cost V 3 bases and J 9 bases, with 12 bases left between them. The chain's CDR3 is CASSPQGSGSPLHF. In DNA, the CDR3 is TGTGCCAGCTCACCTCAGGGTTCTGGTTCACCCCTCCACTTT. Filled out from reference TRBV18 and TRBJ1-6, the complete variable domain reads NAGVMQNPRHLVRRRGQEARLRCSPMKGHSHVYWYRQLPEEGLKFMVYLQKENIIDESGMPKERFSAEFPKEGPSILRIQQVVRGDSAAYFCASSPQGSGSPLHFGNGTRLTVT.

This clonotype has a count of ten or more. This chain joins TRBV7-2 and TRBJ2-7; D not resolved. Germline CDR1 SGHTA, CDR2 FQGNSA. V lost 3 bases and J 2 bases, leaving 11 bases between the germline ends. CDR3 length equals 14 residues. The CDR3 DNA reads as TGTGCCAGCAGCTTCTCGTTACGGGCCTACGAGCAGTACTTC. It encodes CASSFSLRAYEQYF.

This clonotype was recorded at least ten times. The V call is TRBV12-3 or TRBV12-4, the J call TRBJ2-5, with D tentatively TRBD1 (6 bases). The CDR3 is 12 residues long. Trimming shortened V by 3 bases and J by 9 bases, and 11 bases separated the two germline ends. CDR3 sequence (DNA): TGTGCCAGCAGTTTGGACGAGGGGGCCCAGTACTTC. Its translation: CASSLDEGAQYF.

The sample holds many counts of this clonotype. V and J are TRBV5-1 and TRBJ1-1; D unresolved. The germline V gene has CDR1 SGHRS and CDR2 YFSETQ. V lost 5 bases and J 3 bases, leaving 5 bases between the germline ends. The CDR3 runs 11 residues. CDR3 bases: TGCGCCAGCAGTGGGGACACTGAAGCTTTCTTT. Residues: CASSGDTEAFF.

There are many counts of this clonotype. The J gene is TRBJ1-2, the V gene TRBV5-5; the D is unclear. Trimming took 0 bases from V and 1 from J, leaving 10 bases between them. CDR3 size: 15 residues. Germline assignment: CDR1 SGHKS and CDR2 YYEKEE (reference sequence). CDR3: CASSLATDLNYGYTF. CDR3 coding DNA: TGTGCCAGCAGCTTGGCAACGGACCTTAACTATGGCTACACCTTC. Using reference TRBV5-5 and TRBJ1-2 for the parts outside the CDR3, the full variable domain is DAGVTQSPTHLIKTRGQQVTLRCSPISGHKSVSWYQQVLGQGPQFIFQYYEKEERGRGNFPDRFSARQFPNYSSELNVNALLLGDSALYLCASSLATDLNYGYTFGSGTRLTVV.

This clonotype was counted at least ten times. The gene calls are TRBV5-1 and TRBJ2-1; D uncertain. CDR3 length: 13 residues. V lost 0 bases and J lost 7, with 8 bases in between. Germline assignment: CDR1 SGHRS and CDR2 YFSETQ. The CDR3 here is CASSLVRLNEQFF. DNA for the CDR3: TGCGCCAGCAGCTTGGTGAGGTTGAATGAGCAGTTCTTC.

This clonotype was picked up many times. This rearrangement joins TRBV24-1 to TRBJ2-1; D might be TRBD2 (6 bases). The V end lost 3 bases, the J end lost 7 bases, and 15 bases lay between the germline ends. CDR1 is KGHDR, CDR2 SFDVKD, per germline. There are 15 residues in the CDR3. CDR3 loop: CATSDSRDSKNEQFF. In DNA form, the CDR3 reads TGTGCCACCAGTGATAGCCGGGACTCTAAGAATGAGCAGTTCTTC.

This clonotype was recorded at least ten times. This chain links TRBV11-2 with TRBJ1-5, with D uncertain. From germline, CDR1 is SGHAT and CDR2 FQNNGV. The V end was cut by 5 bases, the J end by 0 bases, with 11 bases between. The CDR3 covers 15 residues. The CDR3 coding sequence is TGTGCCAGCAGCACTGCCGGGAATAGCAATCAGCCCCAGCATTTT. It codes for CASSTAGNSNQPQHF.

This clonotype was detected many times. The CDR3 reads CSAALAGGRDEQFF. CDR3 nucleotide sequence: TGCAGTGCCGCCCTAGCGGGAGGCCGAGATGAGCAGTTCTTC. This chain joins TRBV20-1 and TRBJ2-1; 11 bases agree with TRBD2. CDR1 and CDR2 from the germline V gene are DFQATT and SNEGSKA (reference sequence). J lost 8 bases, V lost 6 bases, and 9 bases had no gene match. The CDR3 is made up of 14 amino acids.

This clonotype came up many times. DNA for the CDR3: TGTGCCAGCAGCCCAAGTCGGGGCGCCAGGCCGAACACCGGGGAGCTGTTTTTT. Its protein is CASSPSRGARPNTGELFF. The genes are TRBV12-3 or TRBV12-4 and TRBJ2-2, with D tentatively TRBD1 or TRBD2 (5 bases each). This CDR3 has 18 amino acids. Trimming left V 6 bases short and J 0 bases short, with 20 bases between.

This clonotype was found many times. The chain employs TRBV15 and TRBJ2-3; 8 bases align to TRBD2. In germline, CDR1 is LNHNV, CDR2 YYDKDF (reference sequence). CDR3 length equals 17 residues. The V gene end was trimmed by 3 bases and the J gene end by 2 bases; junction bases not matched to a gene: 10. The CDR3 sequence is CATSRGLSGAHTDTQYF. In DNA form, the CDR3 reads TGTGCCACCAGCAGGGGACTTAGCGGGGCCCACACAGATACGCAGTATTTT. Full variable domain (missing parts from reference TRBV15 and TRBJ2-3): DAMVIQNPRYQVTQFGKPVTLSCSQTLNHNVMYWYQQKSSQAPKLLFHYYDKDFNNEADTPDNFQSRRPNTSFCFLDIRSPGLGDTAMYLCATSRGLSGAHTDTQYFGPGTRLTVL.

This clonotype was seen many times. A read error may account for a junction end that differs from germline. The chain has TRBV7-9 and TRBJ1-1; D is possibly TRBD1 (6 bases). The CDR3 runs 11 residues. Germline CDR1 and CDR2: SEHNR and FQNEAQ (reference sequence). In DNA, the CDR3 is TGTGCCAGCAGCGGAACAGGGTCTGGGTCTTGG. Protein: CASSGTGSGSW.

This clonotype was detected many times. The chain has TRBV20-1 and TRBJ2-5; 7 bases align to TRBD1. With 0 bases clipped from V and 14 bases from J, the junction kept 12 bases outside the gene matches. CDR1 and CDR2 from the germline V gene are DFQATT and SNEGSKA (reference sequence). This CDR3 has 13 residues. The CDR3 DNA sequence: TGCAGTGCTAGAGAAAGGTGGGACAGACAGCAATACTTC. Amino acid sequence: CSARERWDRQQYF.

This clonotype was recorded many times. CDR3 region: CASSPHVDGGGALHF. In DNA, the CDR3 is TGTGCCAGCAGCCCCCATGTCGATGGTGGGGGGGCCCTCCACTTT. The chain combines TRBV28 with TRBJ1-6, with D maybe TRBD1 (5 bases). The V gene lost 6 bases and the J gene lost 14 bases, with 23 bases spanning the gap. CDR1 MDHEN and CDR2 SYDVKM come from the germline V gene. The CDR3 extends over 15 amino acids.

In its sample, this clonotype was seen many times. The rearrangement joins TRBV6-1 to TRBJ2-7, with D unresolved. The CDR3 is made up of 16 amino acids. V was trimmed by 2 bases and J by 0 bases, leaving 14 bases between them. Germline V gene data show CDR1 as MNHNS and CDR2 as SASEGT. CDR3 bases: TGTGCCAGCAGTGAACACGGTGGGGATACCTCCTACGAGCAGTACTTC. It is translated as CASSEHGGDTSYEQYF.

This clonotype was picked up many times. The chain links TRBV5-1 to TRBJ2-2; tentatively, D is TRBD1 (6 bases). The V gene's germline CDR1 is SGHRS and CDR2 YFSETQ. The CDR3 spans 14 residues. With 8 bases removed from V and 4 bases from J, the gap between germline ends came to 15 bases. DNA of the CDR3: TGCGCCAGTAAGCGGACAGCCAGCACCGGGGAGCTGTTTTTT. Its translation: CASKRTASTGELFF.

Many counts were recorded for this clonotype. The gene calls are TRBV5-1 and TRBJ1-2; D is unclear. The ends were cut back, 2 bases at V and 6 bases at J, with 14 bases in the middle. CDR3 size: 14 residues. The V gene's germline CDR1 is SGHRS and CDR2 YFSETQ. The CDR3 DNA reads TGCGCCAGCAGCTTCCAGTCCCAACTAGATGGCTACACCTTC. Protein product: CASSFQSQLDGYTF.

This clonotype has a count of ten or more. V gene TRBV5-1 combines with J gene TRBJ2-7; 7 nucleotides line up with TRBD2. The length of the CDR3 is 14 residues. V was pared by 5 bases and J by 0 bases, with 5 bases of the junction left unmatched. The germline CDR1 and CDR2 sequences are SGHRS and YFSETQ. CDR3 amino acids: CASRAGTNSYEQYF. In nucleotides, the CDR3 is TGCGCCAGCAGGGCCGGGACTAACTCCTACGAGCAGTACTTC. Drawing the rest from reference TRBV5-1 and TRBJ2-7, the complete variable domain is KAGVTQTPRYLIKTRGQQVTLSCSPISGHRSVSWYQQTPGQGLQFLFEYFSETQRNKGNFPGRFSGRQFSNSRSEMNVSTLELGDSALYLCASRAGTNSYEQYFGPGTRLTVT.

This clonotype was detected ten times or more. This rearrangement joins TRBV12-3 or TRBV12-4 to TRBJ1-2; unclear D gene. Trimming pared 3 bases from V and 2 bases from J, leaving 7 bases between. This CDR3 contains 13 residues. The CDR3 bases are TGTGCCAGCAGTTTCTCCGGGAACTATGGCTACACCTTC. This translates into CASSFSGNYGYTF.

In its sample, this clonotype was seen many times. This CDR3 reads CASRNGQTNTGELFF. CDR3 DNA: TGTGCCAGCAGAAACGGACAGACGAACACCGGGGAGCTGTTTTTT. This chain links TRBV12-3 or TRBV12-4 with TRBJ2-2; TRBD1 might be the D (6 bases). V shed 6 bases and J shed 0 bases, with 11 bases lying between them. The CDR3 extends over 15 amino acids.

This clonotype has at least ten counts. The rearrangement joins TRBV6-5 to TRBJ1-2, with D uncertain. CDR3 size: 15 residues. The germline V and J ends were trimmed by 0 bases and 5 bases, with 13 bases remaining between them. Germline assignment: CDR1 MNHEY and CDR2 SVGAGI. The CDR3 protein is CASSYSSKAEYGYTF. CDR3 DNA: TGTGCCAGCAGTTACTCTAGTAAAGCGGAATATGGCTACACCTTC.

In this sample, this clonotype turned up many times. The rearrangement joins TRBV27 to TRBJ1-1, with D uncertain. Germline CDR1 is MNHEY and CDR2 is SMNVEV (reference sequence). The CDR3 extends over 13 amino acids. The V end was cut by 3 bases, the J end by 1 base, with 6 bases between. CDR3: CASSLSENTEAFF. CDR3 bases: TGTGCCAGCAGTTTGAGCGAGAACACTGAAGCTTTCTTT.

This clonotype was seen many times. The rearrangement joins TRBV5-4 to TRBJ2-3; possible D gene TRBD1, 8 bases. This CDR3 has 15 amino acids. The germline V and J ends were trimmed by 4 bases and 1 base, with 13 bases remaining between them. Germline V gene lookup returns CDR1 SGHNT and CDR2 YYREEE (reference sequence). Written as DNA, the CDR3 is TGTGCCAGCAGCACAGGGGGGGGACGCACAGATACGCAGTATTTT. Protein: CASSTGGGRTDTQYF.

This clonotype was found many times. The gene calls are TRBV7-9 and TRBJ2-1, with 7 bases lining up with TRBD1. Germline loops: CDR1 SEHNR, CDR2 FQNEAQ (reference sequence). Trimming took 6 bases from V and 5 from J; bases not matched to a gene: 10. This CDR3 is 15 amino acids long. CDR3 residues: CASSLDRAVNNEQFF. CDR3 in DNA: TGTGCCAGCAGTCTCGACAGGGCCGTCAACAATGAGCAGTTCTTC.

This clonotype was recorded at least ten times. The J gene is TRBJ1-2, the V gene TRBV6-5; the D is unclear. The length of the CDR3 is 15 residues. The V gene's germline CDR1 is MNHEY and CDR2 SVGAGI. V was trimmed by 0 bases and J by 5 bases, leaving 13 bases between them. CDR3 protein: CASSYSILGSYGYTF. Written as DNA, the CDR3 is TGTGCCAGCAGTTACTCGATACTCGGCTCATATGGCTACACCTTC.

The table lists this clonotype with many counts. The CDR3 DNA follows: TGCGCCAGCAGCCCCGTCGGAATTTACAATGAGCAGTTCTTC. This codes for CASSPVGIYNEQFF. The V gene is TRBV5-1, the J gene TRBJ2-1; D gene unclear. This CDR3 is 14 amino acids long. Trimming pared 4 bases from V and 4 bases from J, leaving 12 bases between. In germline, CDR1 is SGHRS, CDR2 YFSETQ.

As for this clonotype: This likely comes from a read error, as the CDR3 has no conserved phenylalanine or tryptophan at its end. This chain links TRBV20-1 with TRBJ2-3; D remains ambiguous. Germline assignment: CDR1 DFQATT and CDR2 SNEGSKA (reference sequence). The V and J ends lost 7 bases and 1 base respectively, with 9 bases between them. The CDR3 spans 12 residues. CDR3 DNA sequence: TGCAGTGGGGAAAGAGGCACAGATACGCAGTATAAT. Its protein is CSGERGTDTQYN.